This T cell receptor beta chain was sequenced for a study of cytomegalovirus exposure and HLA in healthy donors. The PCR made use of 60 Vbeta and 13 Jbeta primers. TCRdb's table, derived via immunoSEQ multiplex PCR, lists solely in-frame clones and lacks some. The data contain approximately 100,000 clones, around four fifths of them singletons. The V and J ends lost 0 bases and 10 bases respectively, with 13 bases between them. Germline V CDR1 and CDR2: SGHRS, YFSETQ. The CDR3 spans 13 residues. The chain is built from TRBV5-1 and TRBJ1-2; D not certain. The material sequenced was PBMCs. This TCR was recovered from a woman between 35 and 50 years old in good health and CMV-seropositive. CDR3 sequence: CASSLDGLGVYTF. The CDR3 DNA follows: TGCGCCAGCAGCTTGGATGGACTGGGAGTCTACACCTTC.